Below are 13 T cell receptor beta chains sequenced from a single sample in a study of blood T cell repertoires in COVID-19. Produced via immunoSEQ multiplex PCR; TCRdb's table is partial and in-frame only. This sample has some 150,000 clones; around 78% occur once, and the top ten carry roughly 4.5%. Sequencing was carried out using PBMCs or T cells enriched from blood (not recorded which). The receptors originated from a woman in her forties or fifties who had recovered from COVID-19.

The chain carries TRBV3-1 (or the pseudogene TRBV3-2) and TRBJ1-3; D call uncertain. Trimming took off 2 bases at V and 4 bases at J, with 9 bases between the two ends. The germline V gene encodes CDR1 LGHDT and CDR2 YNNKEL (reference sequence). This CDR3 has 14 residues. The chain's CDR3 is CASSQTDMGNTIYF. As DNA, the CDR3 is TGTGCCAGCAGCCAAACAGACATGGGAAACACCATATATTTT.

The chain links TRBV5-1 to TRBJ1-2; no firm D call. This CDR3 comprises 15 residues. V shed 3 bases and J shed 0 bases, with 12 bases lying between them. Germline assignment: CDR1 SGHRS and CDR2 YFSETQ. CDR3: CASSWWAATNYGYTF. The CDR3 DNA reads TGCGCCAGCAGCTGGTGGGCAGCTACTAACTATGGCTACACCTTC.

The CDR3 region is CASSLAYGYTF. Here the CDR3 DNA reads TGTGCCAGCAGTTTGGCCTATGGCTACACCTTC. The J gene is TRBJ1-2, the V gene TRBV12-3 or TRBV12-4, with D unclear. CDR3 length: 11 amino acids. V shed 3 bases and J shed 4 bases, with 3 bases lying between them.

The chain links TRBV7-6 to TRBJ2-1; 8 positions match TRBD2. Germline values: CDR1 SGHVS, CDR2 FNYEAQ. The CDR3 extends over 15 amino acids. V lost 6 bases, J lost 6 bases, and 10 bases stayed unmatched. CDR3 coding DNA: TGTGCCAGCAGTCTACCGGGACTAGTGAGCAATGAGCAGTTCTTC. Translating gives CASSLPGLVSNEQFF. Supplemented by reference TRBV7-6 and TRBJ2-1, the full variable domain reads GAGVSQSPRYKVTKRGQDVALRCDPISGHVSLYWYRQALGQGPEFLTYFNYEAQQDKSGLPNDRFSAERPEGSISTLTIQRTEQRDSAMYRCASSLPGLVSNEQFFGPGTRLTVL.

The chain employs TRBV19 and TRBJ2-1; 8 bases agree with TRBD2. There are 15 residues in the CDR3. Germline CDR1 reads LNHDA; CDR2 reads SQIVND (reference sequence). V dropped 1 base and J dropped 6; count of bases not matched to a gene: 5. The CDR3 sequence: CASSIVLAGRNEQFF. DNA for the CDR3: TGTGCCAGTAGTATAGTGCTAGCGGGCCGCAATGAGCAGTTCTTC.

This clone was seen a handful of times. The chain couples TRBV20-1 to TRBJ2-5; D is uncertain. V was trimmed by 4 bases and J by 5 bases, leaving 8 bases between them. This CDR3 is 11 amino acids long. Per germline, CDR1 DFQATT and CDR2 SNEGSKA (reference sequence). In nucleotides, the CDR3 is TGCAGTGCTACCCAGTCCGAGACCCAGTACTTC. Translation gives CSATQSETQYF.

The J gene is TRBJ1-6, the V gene TRBV5-1, with D perhaps TRBD1 (5 bases). Trimming removed 4 bases from V and 9 bases from J, with 26 bases in between. The CDR3 spans 18 residues. Germline loops: CDR1 SGHRS, CDR2 YFSETQ. In nucleotides, the CDR3 is TGCGCCAGCAGCGCCACGGCTCCGGGACTTCTGACTGTTTCACCCCTCCACTTT. Residues: CASSATAPGLLTVSPLHF.

The rearrangement links TRBV30 to TRBJ1-6, with D perhaps matching TRBD1 (5 bases). Trimming shortened V by 4 bases and J by 6 bases, and 19 bases separated the two germline ends. The CDR3 length is 16 residues. Germline-derived CDR1 and CDR2 are GTSNPN and SVGIG (reference sequence). CDR3 in DNA: TGTGCCTGGATCTTCGGTACCCCGGGGGGTAATTCACCCCTCCACTTT. It yields the protein CAWIFGTPGGNSPLHF.

The chain carries TRBV19 and TRBJ1-2; TRBD1 matches 9 bases. The J segment lost 8 bases and the V segment lost 4 bases, leaving 8 bases of the junction unmatched. Germline assignment: CDR1 LNHDA and CDR2 SQIVND (reference sequence). The CDR3 is 14 amino acids. For the CDR3, the DNA is TGTGCCAGTAGTACTCTCGGACAGGGGAGGGGCTACACCTTC. It yields the protein CASSTLGQGRGYTF.

The rearrangement uses TRBV7-8 and TRBJ2-3; D not certain. The length of the CDR3 is 16 residues. Trimming took 1 base from V and 1 from J, leaving 12 bases between them. Looked up from germline, CDR1 is SGHVS and CDR2 is FQNEAQ. The CDR3: CASSLGHLTRTDTQYF. CDR3 in DNA: TGTGCCAGCAGCTTAGGACACCTGACCCGCACAGATACGCAGTATTTT.

V gene TRBV28 combines with J gene TRBJ1-5; TRBD1 might be the D (6 bases). Trimming stripped 6 bases from V and 3 bases from J, with 12 bases between. There are 14 residues in the CDR3. From germline, CDR1 is MDHEN and CDR2 SYDVKM. The CDR3 protein is CASRLGGHNQPQHF. In nucleotides, the CDR3 is TGTGCCAGCAGGCTAGGGGGACACAATCAGCCCCAGCATTTT.

This clone was found many times. The chain combines TRBV7-9 with TRBJ1-5; 8 bases match TRBD1. After removal of 5 bases from V and 1 base from J, the junction contained 10 bases not matched to a gene. CDR3 length equals 17 residues. Germline assignment: CDR1 SEHNR and CDR2 FQNEAQ (reference sequence). The CDR3 protein is CASSPRTGQLSNQPQHF. CDR3 nucleotides: TGTGCCAGCAGCCCGCGGACAGGGCAATTGAGCAATCAGCCCCAGCATTTT.

The rearrangement links TRBV6-6 to TRBJ1-1; 8 nucleotides match TRBD1. The CDR3 is 14 residues long. The J segment lost 1 base and the V segment lost 6 bases, leaving 4 bases of the junction unmatched. Germline CDR1 MNHNY, CDR2 SVGAGI (reference sequence). CDR3 DNA sequence: TGTGCCAGCAGGCAGGGGGCGCGGAACACTGAAGCTTTCTTT. Translated, it gives CASRQGARNTEAFF.